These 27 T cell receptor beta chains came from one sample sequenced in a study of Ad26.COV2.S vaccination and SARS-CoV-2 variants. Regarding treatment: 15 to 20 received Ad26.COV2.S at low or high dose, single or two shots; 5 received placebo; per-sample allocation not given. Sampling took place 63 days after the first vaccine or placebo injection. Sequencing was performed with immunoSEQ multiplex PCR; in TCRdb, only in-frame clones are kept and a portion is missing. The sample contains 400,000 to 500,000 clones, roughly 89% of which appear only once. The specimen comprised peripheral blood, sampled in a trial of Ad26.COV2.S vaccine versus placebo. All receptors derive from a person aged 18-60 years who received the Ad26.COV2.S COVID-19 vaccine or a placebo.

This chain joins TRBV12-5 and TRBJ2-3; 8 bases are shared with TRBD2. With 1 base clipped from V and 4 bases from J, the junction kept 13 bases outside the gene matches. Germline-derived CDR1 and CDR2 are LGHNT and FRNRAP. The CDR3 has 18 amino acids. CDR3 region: CASGLGSGRARWADTQYF. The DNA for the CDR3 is TGTGCTAGTGGTTTGGGGTCCGGGAGGGCCAGATGGGCAGATACGCAGTATTTT. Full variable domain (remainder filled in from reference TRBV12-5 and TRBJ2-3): DARVTQTPRHKVTEMGQEVTMRCQPILGHNTVFWYRQTMMQGLELLAYFRNRAPLDDSGMPKDRFSAEMPDATLATLKIQPSEPRDSAVYFCASGLGSGRARWADTQYFGPGTRLTVL.

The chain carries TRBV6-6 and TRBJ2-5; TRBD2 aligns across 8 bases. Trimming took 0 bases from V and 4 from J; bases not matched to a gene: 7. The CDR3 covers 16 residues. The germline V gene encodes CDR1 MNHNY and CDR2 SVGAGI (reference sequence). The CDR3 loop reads CASSYSNRLASETQYF. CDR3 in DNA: TGTGCCAGCAGTTACTCGAACAGACTAGCGTCAGAGACCCAGTACTTC.

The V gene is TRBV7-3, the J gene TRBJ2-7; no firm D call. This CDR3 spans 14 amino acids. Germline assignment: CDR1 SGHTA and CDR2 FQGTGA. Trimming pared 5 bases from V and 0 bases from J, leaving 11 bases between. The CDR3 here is CASSPTVSSYEQYF. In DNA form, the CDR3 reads TGTGCCAGCAGCCCCACAGTCAGCTCCTACGAGCAGTACTTC.

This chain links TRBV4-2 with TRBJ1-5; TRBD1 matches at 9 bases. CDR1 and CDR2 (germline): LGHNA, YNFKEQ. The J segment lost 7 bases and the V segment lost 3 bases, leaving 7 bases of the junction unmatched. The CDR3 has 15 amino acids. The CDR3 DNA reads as TGTGCCAGCAGCCAGGCCGGGACAGGGTCCCAGCCCCAGCATTTT. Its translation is CASSQAGTGSQPQHF.

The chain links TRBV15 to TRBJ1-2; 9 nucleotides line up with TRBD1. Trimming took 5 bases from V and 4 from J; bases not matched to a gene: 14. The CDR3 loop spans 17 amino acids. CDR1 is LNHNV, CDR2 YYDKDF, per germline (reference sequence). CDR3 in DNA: TGTGCCACCAGCCCTTCCCGGGACAGGGCCCAGTTCTATGGCTACACCTTC. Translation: CATSPSRDRAQFYGYTF.

The CDR3 protein is CASSPQAGDLNTEAFF. CDR3 DNA sequence: TGTGCCAGCTCACCACAGGCGGGGGACCTGAACACTGAAGCTTTCTTT. The chain has TRBV18 and TRBJ1-1, with D tentatively TRBD1 (5 bases). Germline CDR1 reads KGHSH; CDR2 reads LQKENI. The CDR3 covers 16 residues. Trimming took 1 base from V and 0 from J, leaving 12 bases between them.

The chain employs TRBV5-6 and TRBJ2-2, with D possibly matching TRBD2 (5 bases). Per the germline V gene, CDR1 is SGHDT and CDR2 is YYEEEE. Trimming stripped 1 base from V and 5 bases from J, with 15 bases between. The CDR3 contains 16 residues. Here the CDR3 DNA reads TGTGCCAGCAGCTTGAACGGACTTTTCATTACCGGGGAGCTGTTTTTT. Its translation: CASSLNGLFITGELFF.

The CDR3 region has the DNA TGTGCCAGCTCACCAGTCCCGGAGGTGGACTATGGCTACACCTTC. Translation gives CASSPVPEVDYGYTF. V usage is TRBV18 and J usage is TRBJ1-2; unclear D gene. CDR1 is KGHSH, CDR2 LQKENI, per germline. This CDR3 comprises 15 residues. Trimming shortened V by 2 bases and J by 3 bases, and 13 bases separated the two germline ends.

The CDR3 sequence: CATSRGGTLLAGNQPQHF. CDR3 nucleotides: TGTGCCACCAGCAGAGGGGGGACCCTCTTGGCTGGCAATCAGCCCCAGCATTTT. The chain uses TRBV15 and TRBJ1-5; possible D gene TRBD1, 5 bases. This CDR3 is 18 amino acids long. With 1 base removed from V and 2 bases from J, the gap between germline ends came to 18 bases. Germline CDR1 is LNHNV and CDR2 is YYDKDF (reference sequence).

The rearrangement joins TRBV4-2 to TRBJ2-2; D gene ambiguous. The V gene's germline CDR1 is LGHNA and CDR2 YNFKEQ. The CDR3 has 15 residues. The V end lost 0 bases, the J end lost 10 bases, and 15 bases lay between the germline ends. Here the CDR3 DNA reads TGTGCCAGCAGCCAAGATCGGTGGATTCCCGCGGAGCTGTTTTTT. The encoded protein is CASSQDRWIPAELFF.

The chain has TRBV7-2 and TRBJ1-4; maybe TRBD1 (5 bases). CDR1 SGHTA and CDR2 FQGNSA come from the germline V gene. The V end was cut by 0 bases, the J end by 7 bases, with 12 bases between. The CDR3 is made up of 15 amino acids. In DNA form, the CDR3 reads TGTGCCAGCAGCTTAGCGGGGACCTCCGGTGAAAAACTGTTTTTT. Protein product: CASSLAGTSGEKLFF.

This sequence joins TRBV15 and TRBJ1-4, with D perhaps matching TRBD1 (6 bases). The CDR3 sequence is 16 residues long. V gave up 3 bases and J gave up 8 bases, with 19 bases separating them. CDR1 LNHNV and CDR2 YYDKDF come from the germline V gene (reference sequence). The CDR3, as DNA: TGTGCCACCAGCAGCCCTCAGGTGAGGGGGGAGGAAAAACTGTTTTTT. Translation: CATSSPQVRGEEKLFF.

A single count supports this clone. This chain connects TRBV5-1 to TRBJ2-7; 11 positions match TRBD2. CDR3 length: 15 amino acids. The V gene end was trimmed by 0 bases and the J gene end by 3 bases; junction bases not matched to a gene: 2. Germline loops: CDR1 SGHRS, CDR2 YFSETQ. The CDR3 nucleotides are TGCGCCAGCAGCTTGGCCCTAGCGGGGGGCTACGAGCAGTACGTC. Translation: CASSLALAGGYEQYV.

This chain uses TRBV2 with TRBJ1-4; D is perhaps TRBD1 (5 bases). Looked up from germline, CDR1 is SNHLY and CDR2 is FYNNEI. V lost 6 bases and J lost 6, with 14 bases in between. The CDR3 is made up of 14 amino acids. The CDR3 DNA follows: TGTGCCAGCAGCAGGGACGGACTTTATGAAAAACTGTTTTTT. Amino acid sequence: CASSRDGLYEKLFF.

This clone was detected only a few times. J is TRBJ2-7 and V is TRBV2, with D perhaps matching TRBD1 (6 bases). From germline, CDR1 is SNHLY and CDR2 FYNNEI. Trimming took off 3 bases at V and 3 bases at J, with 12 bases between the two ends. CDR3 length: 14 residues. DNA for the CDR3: TGTGCCAGCAGTGACCAGGGGAAGAGCTACGAGCAGTACTTC. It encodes CASSDQGKSYEQYF.

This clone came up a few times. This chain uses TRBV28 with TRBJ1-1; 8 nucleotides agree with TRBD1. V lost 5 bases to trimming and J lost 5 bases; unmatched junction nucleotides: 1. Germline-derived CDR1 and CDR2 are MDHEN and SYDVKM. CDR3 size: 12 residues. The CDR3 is CASSQGATEAFF. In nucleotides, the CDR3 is TGTGCCAGCAGTCAGGGGGCGACTGAAGCTTTCTTT.

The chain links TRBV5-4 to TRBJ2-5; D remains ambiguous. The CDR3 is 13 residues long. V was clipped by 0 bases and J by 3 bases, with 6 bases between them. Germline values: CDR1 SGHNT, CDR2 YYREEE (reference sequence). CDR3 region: CASSLGPEETQYF. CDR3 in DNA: TGTGCCAGCAGCTTGGGGCCAGAAGAGACCCAGTACTTC.

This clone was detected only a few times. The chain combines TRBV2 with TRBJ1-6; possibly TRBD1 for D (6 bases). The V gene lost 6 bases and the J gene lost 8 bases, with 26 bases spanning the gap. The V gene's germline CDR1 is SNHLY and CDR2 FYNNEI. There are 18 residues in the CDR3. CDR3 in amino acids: CASRGTQGKGPRYSPLHF. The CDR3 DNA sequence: TGTGCCAGCAGAGGAACTCAGGGGAAGGGGCCTCGCTATTCACCCCTCCACTTT. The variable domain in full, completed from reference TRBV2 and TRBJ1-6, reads EPEVTQTPSHQVTQMGQEVILRCVPISNHLYFYWYRQILGQKVEFLVSFYNNEISEKSEIFDDQFSVERPDGSNFTLKIRSTKLEDSAMYFCASRGTQGKGPRYSPLHFGNGTRLTVT.

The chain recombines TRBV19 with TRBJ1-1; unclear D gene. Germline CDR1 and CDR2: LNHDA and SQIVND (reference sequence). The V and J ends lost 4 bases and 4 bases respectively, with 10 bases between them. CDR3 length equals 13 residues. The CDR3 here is CASSTAGSTEAFF. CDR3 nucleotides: TGTGCCAGTAGTACGGCGGGGTCCACTGAAGCTTTCTTT. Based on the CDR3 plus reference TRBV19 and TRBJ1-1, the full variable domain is DGGITQSPKYLFRKEGQNVTLSCEQNLNHDAMYWYRQDPGQGLRLIYYSQIVNDFQKGDIAEGYSVSREKKESFPLTVTSAQKNPTAFYLCASSTAGSTEAFFGQGTRLTVV.

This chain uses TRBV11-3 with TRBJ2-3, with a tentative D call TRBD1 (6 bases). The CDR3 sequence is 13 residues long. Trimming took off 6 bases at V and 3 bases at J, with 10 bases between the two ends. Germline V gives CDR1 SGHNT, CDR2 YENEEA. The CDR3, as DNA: TGTGCCAGCAGTTTGCAGGGGACAGATACGCAGTATTTT. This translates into CASSLQGTDTQYF.

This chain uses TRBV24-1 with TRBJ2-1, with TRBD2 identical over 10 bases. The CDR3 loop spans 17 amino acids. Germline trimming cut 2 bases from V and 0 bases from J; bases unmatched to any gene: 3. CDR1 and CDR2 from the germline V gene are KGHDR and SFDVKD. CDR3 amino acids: CATSDSSGRVSYNEQFF. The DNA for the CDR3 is TGTGCCACCAGTGATTCGAGCGGGAGGGTCTCCTACAATGAGCAGTTCTTC.

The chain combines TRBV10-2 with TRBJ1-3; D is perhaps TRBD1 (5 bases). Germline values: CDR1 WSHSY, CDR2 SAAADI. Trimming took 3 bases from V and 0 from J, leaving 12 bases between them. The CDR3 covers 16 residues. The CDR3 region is CASSEGEGASGNTIYF. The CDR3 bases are TGCGCCAGCAGTGAAGGGGAAGGGGCCTCTGGAAACACCATATATTTT.

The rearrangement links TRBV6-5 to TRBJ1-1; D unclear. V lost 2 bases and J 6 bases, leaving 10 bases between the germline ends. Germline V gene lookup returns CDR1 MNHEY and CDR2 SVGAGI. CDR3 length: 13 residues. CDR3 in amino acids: CASSYLGRAEAFF. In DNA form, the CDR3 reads TGTGCCAGCAGTTACCTGGGTAGAGCTGAAGCTTTCTTT.

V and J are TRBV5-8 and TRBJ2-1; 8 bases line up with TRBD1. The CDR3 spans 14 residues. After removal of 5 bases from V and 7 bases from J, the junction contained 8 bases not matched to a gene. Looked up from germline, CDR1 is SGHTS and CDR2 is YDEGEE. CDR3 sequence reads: CASRRTGRGNEQFF. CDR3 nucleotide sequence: TGTGCCAGCAGACGGACAGGGCGGGGAAATGAGCAGTTCTTC.

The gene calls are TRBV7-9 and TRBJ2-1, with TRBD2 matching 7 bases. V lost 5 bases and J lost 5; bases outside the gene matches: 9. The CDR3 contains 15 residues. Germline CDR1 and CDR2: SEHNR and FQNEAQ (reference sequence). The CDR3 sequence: CASSAGLAENNEQFF. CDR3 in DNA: TGTGCCAGCAGCGCCGGTCTAGCGGAAAACAATGAGCAGTTCTTC.

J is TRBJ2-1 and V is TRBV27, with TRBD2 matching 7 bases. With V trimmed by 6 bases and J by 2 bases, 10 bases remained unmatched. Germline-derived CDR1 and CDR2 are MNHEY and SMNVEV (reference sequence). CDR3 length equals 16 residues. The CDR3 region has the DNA TGTGCCAGCAGCCCTGCTCCCGGACTAGCCTACAATGAGCAGTTCTTC. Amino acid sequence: CASSPAPGLAYNEQFF.

The CDR3 loop reads CASSLVNTGELFF. CDR3 in DNA: TGTGCCAGCAGCTTAGTGAACACCGGGGAGCTGTTTTTT. The rearrangement joins TRBV11-2 to TRBJ2-2; D unclear. Germline CDR1 is SGHAT and CDR2 is FQNNGV. Between the trimmed V and J ends, which lost 1 base and 1 base, there was a span of 1 base. This CDR3 spans 13 amino acids.